This T cell receptor beta chain comes out of a study of T cells after yellow fever vaccination. Findings and limits, study-wide: The study re-detected most primary-vaccination clones after the booster (roughly 96% CD4, 85% to 90% CD8). A limited proportion of clonotypes was detected within both the CD4 and CD8 compartments.

The CDR3 loop spans 13 amino acids. Germline V CDR1 and CDR2: LNHDA, SQIVND (reference sequence). V lost 7 bases, J lost 6 bases, and 12 bases lay in between. 5'RACE template switching generated TCR cDNA, adding a universal primer site and UMIs. TCRdb re-derived calls from the 5' RACE reads in MiXCR, one entry per CDR3 protein. The sample yields approximately 550,000 distinct CDR3 sequences, less than 15% seen once. As regards this clonotype: Its antigen is still unknown.

The sample in question was PBMCs, obtained on the day of the yellow fever booster vaccination. The chain uses TRBV19 and TRBJ2-2; D is tentatively TRBD1 or TRBD2 (5 bases each). The TCR comes from a man aged 25 to 40 who received the YFV17D yellow fever vaccine. CDR3 sequence (DNA): TGTGCCAGTATTCCTCAGGGAGCCGGGGAGCTGTTTTTT. Its protein product is CASIPQGAGELFF.